Listed here are 15 T cell receptor beta chains from one sample, sequenced in a study of T-cell reconstitution after alpha-beta-depleted transplantation in children (dated by TCRdb to the mid-2010s). The intended sense of this specimen's treatment or condition label: allogeneic hematopoietic cell transplantation with graft depleted of TCRalphabeta T cells and CD19 B cells. Libraries were prepared through PCR. Sequenced on an Illumina HiSeq 2500. TCR library preparation used molecular barcoding, with unique molecular identifiers applied to normalize quantification of the TCRbeta repertoire. TCRdb's own reprocessing of the public reads used fastp at Q25 and MiXCR and kept productive beta chains. Merged by CDR3 protein, the rows form single entries marked with the most common genes and DNA. This sample gives about 980,000 distinct CDR3 sequences in total; around 30% of them show up just once. 28% of the sample rests with the top ten.

The sequences come from PBMCs, mostly from graft donor cells, collected 360 days after TCRalphabeta/CD19-depleted stem cell transplant. The receptors stem from a boy under two years old who had a stem cell transplant for SCID, so the T cells may come from the graft donor.

The rearrangement joins TRBV29-1 to TRBJ2-3; D possibly uses TRBD1 or TRBD2 (5 bases each). Trimming cost V 4 bases and J 0 bases, with 8 bases left between them. Germline lookup yields CDR1 SQVTM and CDR2 ANQGSEA. The CDR3 runs 13 residues. The DNA for the CDR3 is TGCAGCGTTGGGGGGAGTAGCACAGATACGCAGTATTTT. It specifies CSVGGSSTDTQYF.

The V call is TRBV3-1, the J call TRBJ2-2; D remains ambiguous. The CDR3 runs to 17 residues. V lost 3 bases, J lost 3 bases, and 17 bases lay in between. Germline V CDR1 and CDR2: LGHDT, YNNKEL (reference sequence). The CDR3 DNA follows: TGTGCCAGCAGCCACCTCCGGGCCGGATGGGACACCGGGGAGCTGTTTTTT. It codes for CASSHLRAGWDTGELFF.

This clonotype turned up a few times. J is TRBJ2-3 and V is TRBV5-1; 8 bases are shared with TRBD1. Trimming cost V 5 bases and J 6 bases; bases outside gene matches: 8. The CDR3 extends over 14 amino acids. Germline loops: CDR1 SGHRS, CDR2 YFSETQ. In DNA, the CDR3 is TGCGCCAGCAGACGGACAGGGCCCCCGGATACGCAGTATTTT. This codes for CASRRTGPPDTQYF.

Only a few counts were recorded for this clonotype. The chain couples TRBV5-1 to TRBJ1-2, with 8 bases identical to TRBD1. This CDR3 is built from 12 residues. V lost 2 bases, J lost 6 bases, and 0 bases stayed unmatched. Germline values: CDR1 SGHRS, CDR2 YFSETQ. This CDR3 is CASSLQGDGYTF. The CDR3 nucleotides read TGCGCCAGCAGCTTACAGGGGGATGGCTACACCTTC.

The V and J genes are TRBV27 and TRBJ2-1; 7 bases fit TRBD1. This CDR3 contains 13 residues. After removal of 5 bases from V and 6 bases from J, the junction contained 4 bases not matched to a gene. Germline V gives CDR1 MNHEY, CDR2 SMNVEV (reference sequence). As DNA, the CDR3 is TGTGCCAGCAGTGCGACAGGGATCAATGAGCAGTTCTTC. It translates to CASSATGINEQFF.

V is TRBV12-3 or TRBV12-4 and J is TRBJ2-7, with 8 bases fitting TRBD1. The CDR3 is made up of 15 amino acids. J was trimmed by 4 bases and V by 5 bases; bases with no gene match: 10. Written as DNA, the CDR3 is TGTGCCAGCAGTCTCGGACAGGGATCGGTTTACGAGCAGTACTTC. As protein: CASSLGQGSVYEQYF.

This chain links TRBV27 with TRBJ1-2, with D maybe TRBD1 (6 bases). Trimming cost V 5 bases and J 4 bases, with 17 bases left between them. The CDR3 totals 15 residues. The germline V gene has CDR1 MNHEY and CDR2 SMNVEV (reference sequence). The CDR3 region has the DNA TGTGCCAGCAGTATGGTCAGGGGAAGACCCTATGGCTACACCTTC. Translation gives CASSMVRGRPYGYTF.

In its sample, this clonotype was seen a few times. The rearrangement joins TRBV6-2 or TRBV6-3 to TRBJ2-7; possible D gene TRBD1, 6 bases. Germline V lookup: CDR1 MNHEY, CDR2 SVGEGT. CDR3 length equals 15 residues. V shed 1 base and J shed 4 bases, with 14 bases lying between them. Here the CDR3 reads CASSYYGQFAYEQYF. For the CDR3, the DNA is TGTGCCAGCAGTTACTATGGACAGTTTGCGTACGAGCAGTACTTC.

V and J are TRBV18 and TRBJ2-3, with D uncertain. The CDR3 consists of 16 residues. Germline V CDR1 and CDR2: KGHSH, LQKENI. The germline V and J ends were trimmed by 3 bases and 2 bases, with 15 bases remaining between them. CDR3 in amino acids: CASSPRALQHTDTQYF. The CDR3 DNA sequence: TGTGCCAGCTCACCTAGGGCACTCCAACACACAGATACGCAGTATTTT.

The chain is built from TRBV19 and TRBJ2-2; no reliable D call. Trimming cost V 7 bases and J 1 base, with 16 bases left between them. CDR1 and CDR2 (germline): LNHDA, SQIVND (reference sequence). The length of the CDR3 is 16 residues. The CDR3 DNA follows: TGTGCCAGTATTAGGAGCACCAGTGGGAACACCGGGGAGCTGTTTTTT. Protein: CASIRSTSGNTGELFF.

This sequence joins TRBV30 and TRBJ2-1, with 8 bases identical to TRBD1. J was trimmed by 5 bases and V by 1 base; bases with no gene match: 16. The CDR3 length is 18 residues. Germline lookup yields CDR1 GTSNPN and CDR2 SVGIG (reference sequence). Written as DNA, the CDR3 is TGTGCCTGGAGTGCCACTGTTTCGGGACAGGCAACTAACAATGAGCAGTTCTTC. This sequence encodes CAWSATVSGQATNNEQFF.

The chain carries TRBV20-1 and TRBJ2-3; possibly TRBD2 for D (5 bases). The CDR3 spans 12 residues. The germline V gene encodes CDR1 DFQATT and CDR2 SNEGSKA (reference sequence). Between the trimmed V and J ends, which lost 2 bases and 6 bases, there was a span of 9 bases. DNA of the CDR3: TGCAGTGCTAGACCAGCGGCGGATACGCAGTATTTT. Translation: CSARPAADTQYF.

In its sample, this clonotype was seen once. The rearrangement joins TRBV2 to TRBJ2-1, with a tentative D call TRBD1 (6 bases). This CDR3 has 14 residues. Trimming took off 5 bases at V and 5 bases at J, with 13 bases between the two ends. Germline V gene data show CDR1 as SNHLY and CDR2 as FYNNEI. CDR3 coding DNA: TGTGCCAGCAGTCCTCGAGGGGGAAACAATGAGCAGTTCTTC. Encoded protein: CASSPRGGNNEQFF.

This clonotype was counted only a few times. This may be a read error: a much more frequent sequence differs by one nucleotide. V is TRBV5-1 and J is TRBJ2-7; 7 nucleotides agree with TRBD1. Trimming at V came to 0 bases and at J to 0 bases, leaving 3 bases not matched to a gene. Germline CDR1 SGHRS, CDR2 YFSETQ. The CDR3 sequence is 15 residues long. This CDR3 reads CASSLGGGDSYEQYF. The CDR3 DNA sequence: TGCGCCAGCAGCTTGGGAGGGGGCGACTCCTACGAGCAGTACTTC.

This clonotype has a handful of counts. The J gene is TRBJ1-1, the V gene TRBV5-1, with D possibly matching TRBD1 (5 bases). Germline-derived CDR1 and CDR2 are SGHRS and YFSETQ. With 7 bases removed from V and 5 bases from J, the gap between germline ends came to 12 bases. This CDR3 has 12 amino acids. The CDR3 DNA follows: TGCGCCAGCCAGGGTGACCGGACTGAAGCTTTCTTT. Its translation: CASQGDRTEAFF.